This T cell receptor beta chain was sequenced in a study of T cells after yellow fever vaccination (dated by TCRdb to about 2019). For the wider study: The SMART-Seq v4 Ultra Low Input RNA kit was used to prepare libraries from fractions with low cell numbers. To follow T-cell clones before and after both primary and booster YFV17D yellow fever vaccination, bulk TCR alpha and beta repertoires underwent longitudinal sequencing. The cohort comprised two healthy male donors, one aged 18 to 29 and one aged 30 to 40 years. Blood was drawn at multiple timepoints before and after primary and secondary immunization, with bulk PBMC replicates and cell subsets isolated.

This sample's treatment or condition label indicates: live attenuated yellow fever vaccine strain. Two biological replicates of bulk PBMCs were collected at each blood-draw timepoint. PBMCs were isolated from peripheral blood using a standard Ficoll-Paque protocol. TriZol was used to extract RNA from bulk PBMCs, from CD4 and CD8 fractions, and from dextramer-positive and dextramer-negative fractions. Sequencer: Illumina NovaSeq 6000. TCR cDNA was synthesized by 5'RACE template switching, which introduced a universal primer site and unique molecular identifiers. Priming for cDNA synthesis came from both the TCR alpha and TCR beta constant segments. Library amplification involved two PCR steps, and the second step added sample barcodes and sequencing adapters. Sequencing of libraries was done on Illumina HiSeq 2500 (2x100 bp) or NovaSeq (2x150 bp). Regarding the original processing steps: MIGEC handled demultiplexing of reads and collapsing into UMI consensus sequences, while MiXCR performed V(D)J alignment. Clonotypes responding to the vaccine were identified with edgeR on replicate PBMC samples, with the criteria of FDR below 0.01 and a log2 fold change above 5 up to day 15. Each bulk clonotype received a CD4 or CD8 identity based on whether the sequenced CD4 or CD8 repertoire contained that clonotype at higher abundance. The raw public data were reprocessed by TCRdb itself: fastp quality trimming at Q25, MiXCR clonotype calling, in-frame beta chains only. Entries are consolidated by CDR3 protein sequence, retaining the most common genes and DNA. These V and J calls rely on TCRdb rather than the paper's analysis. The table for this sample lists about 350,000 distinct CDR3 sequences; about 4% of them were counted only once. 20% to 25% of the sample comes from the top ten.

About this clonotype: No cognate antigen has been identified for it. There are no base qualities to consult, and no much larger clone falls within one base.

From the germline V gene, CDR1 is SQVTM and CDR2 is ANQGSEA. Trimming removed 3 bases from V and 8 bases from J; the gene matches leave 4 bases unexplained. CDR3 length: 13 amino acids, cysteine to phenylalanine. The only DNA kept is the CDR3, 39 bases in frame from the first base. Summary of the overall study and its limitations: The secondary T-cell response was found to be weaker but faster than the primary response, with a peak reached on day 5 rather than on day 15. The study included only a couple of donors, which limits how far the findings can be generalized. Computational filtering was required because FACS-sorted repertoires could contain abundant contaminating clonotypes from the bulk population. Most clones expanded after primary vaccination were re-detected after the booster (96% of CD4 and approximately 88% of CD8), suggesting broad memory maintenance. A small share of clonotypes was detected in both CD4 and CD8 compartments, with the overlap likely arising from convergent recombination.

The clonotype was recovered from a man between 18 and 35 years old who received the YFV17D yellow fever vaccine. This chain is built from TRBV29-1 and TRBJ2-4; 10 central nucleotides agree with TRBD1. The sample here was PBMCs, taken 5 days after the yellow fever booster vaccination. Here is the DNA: TGCAGCGTTGATGGGGACAGGGGACACATTCAGTACTTC. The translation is CSVDGDRGHIQYF. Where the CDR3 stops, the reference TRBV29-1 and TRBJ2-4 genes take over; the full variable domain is SAVISQKPSRDICQRGTSLTIQCQVDSQVTMMFWYRQQPGQSLTLIATANQGSEATYESGFVIDKFPISRPNLTFSTLTVSNMSPEDSSIYLCSVDGDRGHIQYFGAGTRLSVL.